This TCR beta chain was sequenced in a study of regulatory T cells. The PCR used 52 TRBV and 13 TRBJ primers. Produced via immunoSEQ multiplex PCR; TCRdb's table is partial and in-frame only. The data contain 20,000 to 25,000 clones, 70% to 90% of them singletons. As concerns this clone: The antigen is unknown.

The germline V and J ends were trimmed by 4 bases and 5 bases, with 8 bases remaining between them. The CDR3 runs 13 residues. CDR1 LGHNA and CDR2 YNFKEQ come from the germline V gene. CD4+ T cells were divided by sorting: CD25-high CD127-low Tregs, CD25-low CD127-high conventional cells. Notes on the study in general: Hydrophobic residues at CDR3 positions 6 and 7 were enriched in conventional CD4+ T cells of CD3G-deficient patients.

The genes are TRBV4-2 and TRBJ2-2; maybe TRBD2 (5 bases). The origin of this receptor is a child aged 5-17 years with CD3G deficiency. The sequenced sample consisted of conventional CD4+ T cells sorted from blood. The DNA for the CDR3 is TGTGCCAGCAGCCTACGCGGGACCGGGGAGCTGTTTTTT. As protein: CASSLRGTGELFF.